The clone carrying this TCR beta chain was observed a few times. This entry belongs to a study of blood T cell repertoires in COVID-19. About the research overall: COVID-19 samples from acute and convalescent phases originated in the United States, Italy and Spain. From T cells, B-cell-depleted T cells, or PBMCs came the material, which was cDNA or gDNA.

This CDR3 region has 17 residues. The germline V gene encodes CDR1 MDHEN and CDR2 SYDVKM. V lost 1 base and J 5 bases, leaving 15 bases between the germline ends. Under the authors' procedure: From reference gene primer amplification, estimates of nucleated cell counts were derived. Using immunoSEQ multiplex PCR, the repertoire was profiled, and TCRdb retains in-frame clones only, with some absent. The DNA was the basis for D and trimming; V, J and clone size are from that table. The sample lists approximately 190,000 clones, about 81% occurring once. The specimen sequenced was peripheral blood. This chain connects TRBV28 to TRBJ1-6, with a possible D match to TRBD1 (6 bases). The clonotype comes from a man aged 30 to 39 with active or convalescent COVID-19. CDR3 coding DNA: TGTGCCAGCAGTTTATATGTGGGGGCTGTAGATAATTCACCCCTCCACTTT. Its protein product is CASSLYVGAVDNSPLHF.